This T cell receptor (beta chain) was identified in a study of T-cell memory formation after mild COVID-19. This CDR3 contains 12 residues. Per the germline V gene, CDR1 is SGHKS and CDR2 is YYEKEE (reference sequence). V was trimmed by 1 base and J by 5 bases, leaving 7 bases between them. TCRdb used MiXCR to reprocess the 5' RACE reads, holding one entry per CDR3 protein. The sample lists roughly 400,000 distinct CDR3 sequences, 24% occurring once. Input material: PBMCs or a T cell subset sorted from them (not recorded which). This receptor was taken from an adult woman who had mild COVID-19 (a few samples of this study predate the infection). Cell type and time point are not known. J is TRBJ2-7 and V is TRBV5-5, with D uncertain. Here the CDR3 reads CASSLSPDEQYF. CDR3 nucleotide sequence: TGTGCCAGCAGCTTGTCGCCAGACGAGCAGTACTTC.